This TCR beta chain stems from a study of TIL therapy for anti-PD-1-resistant metastatic lung cancer. Regarding this clone: Its antigen is not known.

Study-wide findings and caveats: This highly selected cohort may not generalize to typical lung cancer patients.

The libraries were made with immunoSEQ v3. Some clones are missing from TCRdb's copy, which holds only in-frame ones; the method was immunoSEQ multiplex PCR. The data show approximately 50,000 clones, around 79% seen once. As to time point: pre-treatment sample, taken before nivolumab and TIL therapy. The V and J ends lost 0 bases and 3 bases respectively, with 11 bases between them. This CDR3 spans 15 amino acids. Germline-derived CDR1 and CDR2 are SEHNR and FQNEAQ (reference sequence). This receptor was obtained from a man aged 70 or older with non-small cell lung cancer. The chain employs TRBV7-9 and TRBJ1-2; D might be TRBD1 (6 bases). Here the sequenced sample was blood, taken at baseline. This CDR3 reads CASSLAGGQHYGYTF. The DNA for the CDR3 is TGTGCCAGCAGCTTAGCGGGGGGACAACACTATGGCTACACCTTC.